This T cell receptor beta chain was captured by sequencing in a study of blood T cell repertoires in COVID-19. Study at large: Sites in the United States, Italy and Spain provided acute and convalescent COVID-19 samples.

The repertoire was sequenced with immunoSEQ multiplex PCR; TCRdb's copy has only in-frame clones and lacks some. Among 490,000 or so clones listed, about 85% were seen once. Study members were between roughly 18 and 100 years old and lived in 20 to 30 US regions. The study assigned cohorts using participant-reported clinical history. The study counted Cohort 3 donors as recovered given two negative PCRs, clearance, or symptom resolution. Between the trimmed V and J ends, which lost 9 bases and 1 base, there was a span of 18 bases. Germline V gene sequence: CDR1 SNHLY, CDR2 FYNNEI. This CDR3 has 15 amino acids.

The rearrangement joins TRBV2 to TRBJ1-1; D perhaps matches TRBD1 (6 bases). This TCR was sampled from a woman in her fifties or sixties who had recovered from COVID-19. The sequencing input was PBMCs or T cells enriched from blood (not recorded which). CDR3 region: CASGQWFIGNTEAFF. In DNA form, the CDR3 reads TGTGCCAGTGGACAGTGGTTTATTGGGAACACTGAAGCTTTCTTT.